What follows is one T cell receptor (beta chain) and its context. The specificity of this receptor is unknown. No base quality information exists; no much larger clone differs at one position. For CDR1 and CDR2, the germline V gene lists SGHTA and FQGNSA. The CDR3 spans 14 residues, from the cysteine through the phenylalanine. The CDR3 DNA has 42 bases and is translated from base 1. The V and J ends are trimmed by 5 bases and 1 base, leaving 9 bases between them. The data originate from a study of shared clonotypes between healthy human individuals (dated by TCRdb to 2018 to 2021). With respect to the entire study: The cohort comprised a couple of women and a few men aged 18 to 49 years. Different laboratories and diverse techniques were used to prepare libraries and sequence TCR repertoires, to increase sequencing depth and limit assay-specific biases. Per donor, leukapheresis produced somewhere between about 0.9 and 9.5 billion PBMCs. The study deeply sequenced blood TCR repertoires of about 5 healthy adults to estimate repertoire size and the extent of clonotype sharing between individuals. Study-level results and caveats: The genetic and exposure-history diversity represented was limited by the small number of donors. Sampling was limited to blood, and TCR repertoires in tissue likely differ from TCR repertoires in blood. Based on pairwise subsampling, the degree of clonotype sharing among donors was expected to be affected by sequencing depth.

Using the deep immunoSEQ assay, TCR CDR3 regions were amplified from genomic DNA by multiplex PCR. For each cell subset, the extracted genomic DNA was distributed evenly across all wells of several immunoSEQ 96-well plates, and each plate served as one replicate. Each replicate PCR for unsorted PBMC received roughly 300 ng genomic DNA, equal to tens of thousands of T cell genomes. Ten immunoSEQ deep assay plates were used to sequence the unsorted PBMC genomic DNA. Purified libraries were measured with a Qubit 3.0 fluorometer, size-checked on a Bioanalyzer 2100, and measured again with the KAPA Library Quantification kit. Every immunoSEQ 96-well plate was sequenced on a dedicated single-read 150-cycle Illumina NextSeq 550 flow cell. Regarding the original processing steps: Because the immunoSEQ output included only junctional sequences and no quality scores, the filtering could not be the same as the filtering used for full-length reads. Sequences were annotated with PyIR, a Python wrapper for IgBLAST v1.9, and V/J genes and CDR3 were assigned using IMGT germline references. Any read was removed if the V/J assignment was weak (E-value above 1e-6), the CDR3 was missing, or the read contained stop codons, out-of-frame junctions, or ambiguous translated residues. A V3J clonotype was defined by an identical inferred V gene, J gene, and CDR3 amino acid sequence. Percentage overlap between repertoires was computed as shared unique clonotypes divided by the size of the smaller repertoire. Three approaches were used to assess repertoire richness: RTK rarefaction, the Chao1 estimator, and Recon v2.1 estimates of unobserved clonotypes. TCRdb mirrors the immuneACCESS table, restricted to in-frame sequences. Some clones are absent from its copies; in checked studies, under half trace to an unresolved V gene, and the reason for the others is unknown. D and trimming were read from the DNA, whereas the V and J calls and clone size are those reported in that table. The sample includes approximately 500,000 clones, with roughly 78% observed a single time. The ten top clones hold about an eighth of the sample.

The donors were healthy, HIV-negative adults with no recently reported acute infections or vaccinations. Every donor was a Caucasian adult living in Nashville, Tennessee, USA. For unsorted samples, roughly 91 million PBMCs were counted, and genomic DNA was extracted using the QIAamp DNA Blood Mini kit. Blood was obtained by leukapheresis, after which PBMCs were separated by Ficoll-Histopaque density gradient centrifugation and cryopreserved in liquid nitrogen vapor phase. The TCR sequence derives from a woman aged 40-49 years in good health. Some clones in this sample may be carry-over from other donors' samples. The receptor chain draws on TRBV7-2 and TRBJ1-3; too little of a D gene remains to name it. Sample: PBMCs. The CDR3 reads CASSPSLSGNTIYF. The bases are TGTGCCAGCAGCCCGAGCCTATCTGGAAACACCATATATTTT.